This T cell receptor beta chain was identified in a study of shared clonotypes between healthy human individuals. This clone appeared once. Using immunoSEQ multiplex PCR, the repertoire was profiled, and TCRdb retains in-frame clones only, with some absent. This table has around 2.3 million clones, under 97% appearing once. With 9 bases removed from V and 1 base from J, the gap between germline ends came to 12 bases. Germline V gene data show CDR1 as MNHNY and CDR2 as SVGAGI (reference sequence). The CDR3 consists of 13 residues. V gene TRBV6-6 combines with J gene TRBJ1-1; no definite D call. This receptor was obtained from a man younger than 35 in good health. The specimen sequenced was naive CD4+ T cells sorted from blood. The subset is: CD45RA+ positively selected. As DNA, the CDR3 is TGTGCCAGTCCCCGGCACTCGAACACTGAAGCTTTCTTT. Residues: CASPRHSNTEAFF.